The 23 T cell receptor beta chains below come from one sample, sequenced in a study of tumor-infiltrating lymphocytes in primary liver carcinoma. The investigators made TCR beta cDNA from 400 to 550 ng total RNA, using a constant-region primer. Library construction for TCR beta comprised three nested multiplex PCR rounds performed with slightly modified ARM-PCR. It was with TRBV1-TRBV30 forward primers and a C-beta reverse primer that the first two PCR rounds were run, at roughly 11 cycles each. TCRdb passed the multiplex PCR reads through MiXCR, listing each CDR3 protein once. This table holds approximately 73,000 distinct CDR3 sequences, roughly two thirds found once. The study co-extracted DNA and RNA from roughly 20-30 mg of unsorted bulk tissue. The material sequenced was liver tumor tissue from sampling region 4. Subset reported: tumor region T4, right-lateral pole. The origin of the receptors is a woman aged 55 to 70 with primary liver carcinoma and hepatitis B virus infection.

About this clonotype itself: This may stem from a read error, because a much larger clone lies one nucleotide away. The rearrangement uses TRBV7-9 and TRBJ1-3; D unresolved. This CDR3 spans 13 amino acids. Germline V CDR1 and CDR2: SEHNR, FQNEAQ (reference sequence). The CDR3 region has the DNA TGTGCCAGCAGCCTAGCGGATGGAAACTCCATATATTTT. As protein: CASSLADGNSIYF.

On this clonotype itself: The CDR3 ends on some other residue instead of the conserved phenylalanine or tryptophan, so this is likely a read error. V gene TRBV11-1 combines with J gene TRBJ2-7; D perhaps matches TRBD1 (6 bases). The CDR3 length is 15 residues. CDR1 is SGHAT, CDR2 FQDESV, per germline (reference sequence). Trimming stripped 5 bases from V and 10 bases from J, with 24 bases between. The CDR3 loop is CASSPRTARLRDQYL. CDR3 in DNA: TGTGCCAGCAGCCCTCGGACAGCAAGACTACGCGACCAGTACTTA.

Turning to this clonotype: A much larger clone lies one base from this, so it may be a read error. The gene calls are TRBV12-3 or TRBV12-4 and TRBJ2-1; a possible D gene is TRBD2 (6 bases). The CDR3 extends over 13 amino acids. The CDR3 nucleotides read TGTACCAGCACCCCCCGGGAGTGGGGTGAGCAGTTCTTC. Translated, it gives CTSTPREWGEQFF.

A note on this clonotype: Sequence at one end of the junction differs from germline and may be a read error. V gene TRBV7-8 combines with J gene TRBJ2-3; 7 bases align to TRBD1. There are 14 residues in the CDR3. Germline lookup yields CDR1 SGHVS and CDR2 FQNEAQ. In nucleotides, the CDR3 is TGTGCCAGCACCTTACTTCGGACAGGCTATACGCAGAATTTT. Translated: CASTLLRTGYTQNF.

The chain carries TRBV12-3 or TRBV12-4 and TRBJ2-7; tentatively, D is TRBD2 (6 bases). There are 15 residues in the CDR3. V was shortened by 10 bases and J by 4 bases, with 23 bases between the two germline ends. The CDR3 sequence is CANRKTRGTQYEQYF. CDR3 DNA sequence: TGTGCCAACAGGAAAACCCGGGGGACCCAATACGAGCAGTACTTC.

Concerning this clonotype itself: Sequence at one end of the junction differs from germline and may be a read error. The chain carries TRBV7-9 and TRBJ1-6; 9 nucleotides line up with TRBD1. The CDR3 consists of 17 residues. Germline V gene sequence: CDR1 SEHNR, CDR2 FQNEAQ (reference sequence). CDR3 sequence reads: CASSSHRGQESNPPLHF. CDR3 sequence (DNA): TGTGCAAGCAGCTCCCACAGGGGGCAGGAGAGTAATCCACCCCTCCACTTT.

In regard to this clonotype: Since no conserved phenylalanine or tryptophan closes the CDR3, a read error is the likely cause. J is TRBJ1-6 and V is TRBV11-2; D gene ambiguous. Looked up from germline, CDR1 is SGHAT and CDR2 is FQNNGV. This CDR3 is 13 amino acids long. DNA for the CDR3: TGTGCCAACAGCTTTGTAATGAGTTCACCCCTCCACCTT. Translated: CANSFVMSSPLHL.

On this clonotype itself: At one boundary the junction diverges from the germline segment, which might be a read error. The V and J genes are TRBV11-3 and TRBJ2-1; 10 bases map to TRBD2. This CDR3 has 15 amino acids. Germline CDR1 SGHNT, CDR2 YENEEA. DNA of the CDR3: TGTGCCAGCACCTTAAGAACTAGCGGGAAGCTTGAGCAGTTTTTC. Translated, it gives CASTLRTSGKLEQFF.

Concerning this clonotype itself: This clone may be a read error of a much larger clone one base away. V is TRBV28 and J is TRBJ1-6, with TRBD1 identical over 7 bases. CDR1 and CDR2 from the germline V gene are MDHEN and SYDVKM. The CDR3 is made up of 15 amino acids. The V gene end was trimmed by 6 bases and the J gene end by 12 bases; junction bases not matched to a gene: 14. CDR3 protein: CASRRVRGGVRPLHF. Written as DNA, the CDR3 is TGTGCCAGCAGGCGGGTCAGGGGGGGAGTAAGACCCCTCCACTTT. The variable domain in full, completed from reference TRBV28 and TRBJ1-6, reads DVKVTQSSRYLVKRTGEKVFLECVQDMDHENMFWYRQDPGLGLRLIYFSYDVKMKEKGDIPEGYSVSREKKERFSLILESASTNQTSMYLCASRRVRGGVRPLHFGNGTRLTVT.

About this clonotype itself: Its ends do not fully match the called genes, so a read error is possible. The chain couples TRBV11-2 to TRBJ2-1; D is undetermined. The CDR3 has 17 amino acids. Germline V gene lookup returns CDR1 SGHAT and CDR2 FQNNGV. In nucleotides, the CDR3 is TGTGCCAGCAGCTTAGACCAACATGGTATAGTCTACAAGGAGCAGTTCTTC. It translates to CASSLDQHGIVYKEQFF.

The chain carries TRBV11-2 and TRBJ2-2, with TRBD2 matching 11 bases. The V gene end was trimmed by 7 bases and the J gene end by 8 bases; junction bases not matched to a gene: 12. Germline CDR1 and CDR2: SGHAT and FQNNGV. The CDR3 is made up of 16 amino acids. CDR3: CASNFQLAGDEGELFF. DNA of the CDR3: TGTGCCAGCAACTTCCAACTAGCGGGAGATGAGGGGGAGCTGTTTTTT.

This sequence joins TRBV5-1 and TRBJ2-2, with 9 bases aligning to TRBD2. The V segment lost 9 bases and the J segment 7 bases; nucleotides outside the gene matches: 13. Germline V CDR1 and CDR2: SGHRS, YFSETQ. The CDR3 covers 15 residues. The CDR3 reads CAISPGLAIGGELFF. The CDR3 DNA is TGCGCCATCAGTCCGGGACTAGCCATTGGCGGGGAGCTGTTTTTT.

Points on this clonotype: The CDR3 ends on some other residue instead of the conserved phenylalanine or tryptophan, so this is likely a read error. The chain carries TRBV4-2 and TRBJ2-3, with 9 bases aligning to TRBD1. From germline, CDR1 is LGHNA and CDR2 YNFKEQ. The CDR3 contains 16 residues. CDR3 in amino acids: CASSQDPGQGTDTQYS. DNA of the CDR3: TGTGCCAGCAGCCAAGATCCGGGACAGGGCACGGATACGCAGTATTCT.

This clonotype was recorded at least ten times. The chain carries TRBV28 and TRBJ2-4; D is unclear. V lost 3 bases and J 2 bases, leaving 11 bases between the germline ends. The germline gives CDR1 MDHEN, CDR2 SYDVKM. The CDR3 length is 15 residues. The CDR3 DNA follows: TGTGCCAGCAGTTTTACTGGCGGAACCAAAAACATTCAGTACTTC. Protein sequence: CASSFTGGTKNIQYF.

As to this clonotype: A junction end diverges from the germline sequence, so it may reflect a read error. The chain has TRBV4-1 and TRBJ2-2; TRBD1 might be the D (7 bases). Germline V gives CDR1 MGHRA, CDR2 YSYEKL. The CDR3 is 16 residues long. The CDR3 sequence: CASGQDRSRGAGELIF. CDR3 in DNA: TGCGCCAGCGGCCAAGATCGGAGCAGGGGGGCAGGGGAGCTGATTTTT.

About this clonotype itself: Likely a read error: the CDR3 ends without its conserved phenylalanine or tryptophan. The CDR3 sequence is CASSSSGRAGLSNNEQFL. Here the CDR3 DNA reads TGTGCCAGCAGTTCTAGCGGGAGGGCCGGGCTTTCGAACAATGAGCAGTTCCTC. The chain recombines TRBV28 with TRBJ2-1, with 12 bases matching TRBD2. Germline V gene sequence: CDR1 MDHEN, CDR2 SYDVKM. V dropped 4 bases and J dropped 5; count of bases not matched to a gene: 12. The CDR3 length is 18 residues.

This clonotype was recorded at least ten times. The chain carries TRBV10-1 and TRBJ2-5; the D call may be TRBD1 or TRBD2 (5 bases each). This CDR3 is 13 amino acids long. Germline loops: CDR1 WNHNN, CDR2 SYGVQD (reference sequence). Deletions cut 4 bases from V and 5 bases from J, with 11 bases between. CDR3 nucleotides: TGCGCCAGCAGTGCGGGGACCCTGGAGACCCAGTACTTC. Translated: CASSAGTLETQYF.

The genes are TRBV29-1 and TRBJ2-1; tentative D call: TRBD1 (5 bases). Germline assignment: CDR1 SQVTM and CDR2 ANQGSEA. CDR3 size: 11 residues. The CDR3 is CSVQGDNEQFF. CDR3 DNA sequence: TGCAGTGTGCAGGGTGACAATGAGCAGTTCTTC.

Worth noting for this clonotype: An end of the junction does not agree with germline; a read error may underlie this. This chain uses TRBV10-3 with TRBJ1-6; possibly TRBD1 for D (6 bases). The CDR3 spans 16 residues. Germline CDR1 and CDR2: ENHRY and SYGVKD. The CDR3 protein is CAISESNTGSGSPSHF. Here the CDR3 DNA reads TGTGCCATCAGTGAGTCCAACACAGGGTCGGGCTCACCCTCCCACTTC.

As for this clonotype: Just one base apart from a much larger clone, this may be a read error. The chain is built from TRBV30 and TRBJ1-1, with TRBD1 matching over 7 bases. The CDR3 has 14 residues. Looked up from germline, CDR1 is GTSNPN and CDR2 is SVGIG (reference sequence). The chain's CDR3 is CTWDIRDRNTEAFF. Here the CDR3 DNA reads TGTACCTGGGATATCCGGGACAGGAACACTGAAGCTTTCTTT.

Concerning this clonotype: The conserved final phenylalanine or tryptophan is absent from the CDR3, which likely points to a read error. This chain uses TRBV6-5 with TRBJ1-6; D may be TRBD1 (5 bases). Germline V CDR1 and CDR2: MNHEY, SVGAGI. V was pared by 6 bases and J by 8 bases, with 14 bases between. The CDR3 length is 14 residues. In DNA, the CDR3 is TGTGCCAGCAGCCAACCTCTGGGGGATTCACCCCTCCACTTA. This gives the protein CASSQPLGDSPLHL.

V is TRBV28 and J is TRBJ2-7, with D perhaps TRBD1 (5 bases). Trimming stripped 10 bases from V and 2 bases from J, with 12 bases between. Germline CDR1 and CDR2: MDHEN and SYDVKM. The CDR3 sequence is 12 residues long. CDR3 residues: CATEKGTYEQYF. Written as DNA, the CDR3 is TGTGCCACCGAAAAGGGGACCTACGAGCAGTACTTC. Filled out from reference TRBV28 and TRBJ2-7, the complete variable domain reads DVKVTQSSRYLVKRTGEKVFLECVQDMDHENMFWYRQDPGLGLRLIYFSYDVKMKEKGDIPEGYSVSREKKERFSLILESASTNQTSMYLCATEKGTYEQYFGPGTRLTVT.

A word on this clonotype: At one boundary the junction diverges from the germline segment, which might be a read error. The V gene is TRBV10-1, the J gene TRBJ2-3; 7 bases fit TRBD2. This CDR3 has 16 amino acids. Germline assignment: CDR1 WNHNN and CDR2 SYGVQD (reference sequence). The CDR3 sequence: CVSSGPGLGGLDTQYF. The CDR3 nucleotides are TGCGTCAGCAGTGGCCCGGGACTGGGAGGGTTGGATACGCAGTATTTT.